This T cell receptor beta chain is drawn from a study of T cell repertoires in cytomegalovirus infection. One entry per CDR3 protein, called by TCRdb with MiXCR from the reads. Among more than 400,000 distinct CDR3 sequences listed, 26% were seen once. Unmatched junction bases numbered 4, after V lost 1 base and J lost 5 bases. Per the germline V gene, CDR1 is MNHEY and CDR2 is SVGAGI. CDR3 length: 15 residues. The V call is TRBV6-5, the J call TRBJ2-2; TRBD2 matches 7 bases. This sequence was found in a human donor in good health (CMV status not recorded). Some clones in this sample may be carry-over from other donors' samples. What was sequenced was PBMCs. CDR3 amino acids: CASSYWAGVTGELFF. In DNA form, the CDR3 reads TGTGCCAGCAGTTACTGGGCGGGAGTAACCGGGGAGCTGTTTTTT.